Listed here are 29 T cell receptor beta chains from one sample, sequenced in a study of control samples from healthy donors and cancer patients. Here immunoSEQ multiplex PCR was the method, and the copy in TCRdb shows in-frame clones only, minus some. This repertoire shows under 200,000 clones, approximately 94% found once; its top ten account for about 15%. The sequenced sample was PBMCs. Every receptor here comes from a man in his fifties or sixties with colorectal cancer.

CDR3 sequence reads: CATSATEGYYGYTF. DNA for the CDR3: TGTGCCACCAGTGCTACCGAAGGTTACTATGGCTACACCTTC. V usage is TRBV24-1 and J usage is TRBJ1-2; no clear D gene. Trimming took 5 bases from V and 3 from J, leaving 12 bases between them. The CDR3 consists of 14 residues. Germline CDR1 and CDR2: KGHDR and SFDVKD.

The CDR3 nucleotides read TGTGCCAGCAGTGACCTTGCCGTCACCTACGAGCAGTACTTC. This sequence encodes CASSDLAVTYEQYF. The V and J genes are TRBV2 and TRBJ2-7; D unclear. Germline CDR1 reads SNHLY; CDR2 reads FYNNEI. Trimming shortened V by 3 bases and J by 2 bases, and 11 bases separated the two germline ends. This CDR3 contains 14 residues.

V is TRBV19 and J is TRBJ1-1, with a weak D call TRBD1 (5 bases). V lost 4 bases and J 2 bases, leaving 14 bases between the germline ends. The CDR3 is made up of 15 amino acids. Germline V CDR1 and CDR2: LNHDA, SQIVND (reference sequence). CDR3 nucleotide sequence: TGTGCCAGTAGTACCCCGGGACGGATAAACACTGAAGCTTTCTTT. This encodes CASSTPGRINTEAFF.

This chain connects TRBV30 to TRBJ2-1; 8 nucleotides agree with TRBD2. J gave up 4 bases and V 0 bases, and 8 bases lay outside the gene matches. This CDR3 spans 16 amino acids. The V gene's germline CDR1 is GTSNPN and CDR2 SVGIG (reference sequence). CDR3 loop: CAWSVGSGGRYNEQFF. The DNA of the CDR3 is TGTGCCTGGAGTGTTGGATCGGGGGGGAGATACAATGAGCAGTTCTTC. Looking up the rest from reference TRBV30 and TRBJ2-1 gives the full variable domain: SQTIHQWPATLVQPVGSPLSLECTVEGTSNPNLYWYRQAAGRGLQLLFYSVGIGQISSEVPQNLSASRPQDRQFILSSKKLLLSDSGFYLCAWSVGSGGRYNEQFFGPGTRLTVL.

The rearrangement uses TRBV11-2 and TRBJ1-3; 11 nucleotides align to TRBD1. Germline V gives CDR1 SGHAT, CDR2 FQNNGV. Losses at the gene ends were 4 bases for V and 4 bases for J; bases not matched to a gene: 9. The CDR3 loop spans 17 amino acids. Here the CDR3 DNA reads TGTGCCAGCAGCTCCACAGGACAGGGGGCGAGAGGAAACACCATATATTTT. Residues: CASSSTGQGARGNTIYF.

About this clone: Germline and junction disagree at one end, which may indicate a read error. The rearrangement joins TRBV30 to TRBJ1-1, with D hard to call. The CDR3 loop spans 13 amino acids. In germline, CDR1 is GTSNPN, CDR2 SVGIG (reference sequence). CDR3 nucleotides: TGTGCCTGGAGTGTACTGGGTAATGGACGGAAAATCTTT. Its translation: CAWSVLGNGRKIF.

V and J are TRBV6-5 and TRBJ1-1; D uncertain. Germline V gene data show CDR1 as MNHEY and CDR2 as SVGAGI. Deletions cut 0 bases from V and 1 base from J, with 9 bases between. The CDR3 extends over 15 amino acids. The CDR3 here is CASSYSRLQNTEAFF. The CDR3 nucleotides are TGTGCCAGCAGTTACTCTCGACTGCAGAACACTGAAGCTTTCTTT.

The rearrangement joins TRBV7-9 to TRBJ2-3, with TRBD2 identical over 7 bases. CDR1 is SEHNR, CDR2 FQNEAQ, per germline (reference sequence). This CDR3 region has 16 residues. J was trimmed by 3 bases and V by 1 base; bases with no gene match: 7. CDR3 in DNA: TGTGCCAGCAGCTTAGAAGGTGGGGGGGTGACAGATACGCAGTATTTT. As protein: CASSLEGGGVTDTQYF.

The V call is TRBV7-7, the J call TRBJ2-3; D is perhaps TRBD1 (5 bases). This CDR3 has 14 residues. CDR1 is SSHAT, CDR2 FNYEAQ, per germline (reference sequence). Trimming shortened V by 1 base and J by 5 bases, and 10 bases separated the two germline ends. CDR3 sequence: CASSLVGEGDTQYF. CDR3 DNA sequence: TGTGCCAGCAGCTTAGTAGGGGAAGGAGATACGCAGTATTTT.

This clone was observed a single time. The rearrangement joins TRBV28 to TRBJ1-1, with 9 bases aligning to TRBD1. The V gene end was trimmed by 7 bases and the J gene end by 4 bases; junction bases not matched to a gene: 7. Germline V gene sequence: CDR1 MDHEN, CDR2 SYDVKM. CDR3 length equals 14 residues. The CDR3 spells CASTRQGVGTEAFF. In nucleotides, the CDR3 is TGTGCCAGCACCAGACAGGGGGTTGGCACTGAAGCTTTCTTT.

This chain connects TRBV10-1 to TRBJ1-1; no reliable D call. The CDR3 sequence is 16 residues long. Between the trimmed V and J ends, which lost 3 bases and 0 bases, there was a span of 14 bases. CDR1 and CDR2 from the germline V gene are WNHNN and SYGVQD (reference sequence). The CDR3 DNA reads as TGCGCCAGCAGTGAACAGTCAGCACCGATGAACACTGAAGCTTTCTTT. Amino acids: CASSEQSAPMNTEAFF.

V and J are TRBV6-5 and TRBJ1-1; TRBD1 is a possible D gene (5 bases). The CDR3 is made up of 13 amino acids. The ends were cut back, 6 bases at V and 5 bases at J, with 13 bases in the middle. Germline V gives CDR1 MNHEY, CDR2 SVGAGI. CDR3 DNA sequence: TGTGCCAGCAGGTCTGGGGCGCGTACTGAAGCTTTCTTT. This sequence encodes CASRSGARTEAFF.

The rearrangement links TRBV24-1 to TRBJ1-2; D possibly corresponds to TRBD1 (6 bases). The CDR3 runs to 12 residues. V dropped 11 bases and J dropped 7 bases, with 16 bases sitting between them. Germline loops: CDR1 KGHDR, CDR2 SFDVKD. The CDR3 sequence: CAIGGEGGGYTF. In DNA, the CDR3 is TGTGCCATCGGTGGAGAGGGGGGTGGCTACACCTTC.

The V gene is TRBV6-2 or TRBV6-3, the J gene TRBJ1-1, with D maybe TRBD1 (5 bases). CDR3 length: 14 residues. CDR1 is MNHEY, CDR2 SVGEGT, per germline. With 5 bases removed from V and 7 bases from J, the gap between germline ends came to 17 bases. Here the CDR3 reads CASSTPGGRDEAFF. The CDR3 coding sequence is TGTGCCAGCAGTACTCCGGGGGGACGGGATGAAGCTTTCTTT.

The genes are TRBV13 and TRBJ1-3, with 9 bases identical to TRBD1. The CDR3 sequence is 15 residues long. The V segment lost 5 bases and the J segment 0 bases; nucleotides outside the gene matches: 2. Germline V CDR1 and CDR2: PRHDT, FYEKMQ (reference sequence). The CDR3 sequence: CASSRDRASGNTIYF. As DNA, the CDR3 is TGTGCCAGCAGCCGGGACAGGGCCTCTGGAAACACCATATATTTT.

V gene TRBV30 combines with J gene TRBJ1-4; a weak D match, TRBD1 (5 bases). Germline V lookup: CDR1 GTSNPN, CDR2 SVGIG (reference sequence). Trimming cost V 0 bases and J 7 bases, with 12 bases left between them. The CDR3 runs 14 residues. The CDR3 DNA sequence: TGTGCCTGGAGTGTACAACTAGGGGCTGAAAAACTGTTTTTT. Translation: CAWSVQLGAEKLFF.

The chain links TRBV4-1 to TRBJ1-5, with D possibly matching TRBD1 (6 bases). Trimming removed 2 bases from V and 0 bases from J, with 14 bases in between. Germline V gene data show CDR1 as MGHRA and CDR2 as YSYEKL. The CDR3 is 17 amino acids. CDR3 DNA sequence: TGCGCCAGCAGCCAATACCAGGGGCAGGTTAGCAATCAGCCCCAGCATTTT. It yields the protein CASSQYQGQVSNQPQHF.

This chain joins TRBV28 and TRBJ1-6, with no clear D. Germline V gives CDR1 MDHEN, CDR2 SYDVKM. This CDR3 is built from 12 residues. Trimming stripped 3 bases from V and 8 bases from J, with 5 bases between. The CDR3 loop is CASSFGYSPLHF. As DNA, the CDR3 is TGTGCCAGCAGTTTTGGTTATTCACCCCTCCACTTT.

V and J are TRBV11-2 and TRBJ1-6, with unresolved D. V was trimmed by 1 base and J by 7 bases, leaving 8 bases between them. This CDR3 comprises 14 residues. Germline V gives CDR1 SGHAT, CDR2 FQNNGV. The CDR3 sequence: CASSLAGVNSPLHF. In DNA, the CDR3 is TGTGCCAGCAGCTTAGCAGGTGTGAATTCACCCCTCCACTTT.

The V gene is TRBV7-8, the J gene TRBJ2-5; D remains ambiguous. This CDR3 contains 13 residues. From germline, CDR1 is SGHVS and CDR2 FQNEAQ. Trimming took 5 bases from V and 4 from J, leaving 11 bases between them. CDR3 sequence: CASSEAQRETQYF. The DNA of the CDR3 is TGTGCCAGCAGCGAAGCCCAGCGAGAGACCCAGTACTTC.

The chain combines TRBV11-1 with TRBJ2-5; D remains ambiguous. V shed 1 base and J shed 4 bases, with 10 bases lying between them. This CDR3 spans 14 amino acids. Germline V gene sequence: CDR1 SGHAT, CDR2 FQDESV (reference sequence). As DNA, the CDR3 is TGTGCCAGCAGCTTAGGTCTGGGTACAGAGACCCAGTACTTC. Its protein is CASSLGLGTETQYF. Variable domain in full (rest from reference TRBV11-1 and TRBJ2-5): EAEVAQSPRYKITEKSQAVAFWCDPISGHATLYWYRQILGQGPELLVQFQDESVVDDSQLPKDRFSAERLKGVDSTLKIQPAELGDSAMYLCASSLGLGTETQYFGPGTRLLVL.

As concerns this clone: Mismatch with germline at one junction end may stem from a read error. The genes are TRBV5-5 and TRBJ2-3; 7 bases are shared with TRBD1. In germline, CDR1 is SGHKS, CDR2 YYEKEE (reference sequence). CDR3 length: 15 residues. The DNA of the CDR3 is TGTGTCAGCAGCCCGGGACAGCCCAACACAGATACGCAGTATTTT. Translated, it gives CVSSPGQPNTDTQYF. The complete variable domain, with remaining parts taken from reference TRBV5-5 and TRBJ2-3, reads DAGVTQSPTHLIKTRGQQVTLRCSPISGHKSVSWYQQVLGQGPQFIFQYYEKEERGRGNFPDRFSARQFPNYSSELNVNALLLGDSALYLCVSSPGQPNTDTQYFGPGTRLTVL.

The gene calls are TRBV3-1 (or the pseudogene TRBV3-2) and TRBJ1-5; D ambiguous. The CDR3 runs 17 residues. CDR1 is LGHDT, CDR2 YNNKEL, per germline (reference sequence). V lost 0 bases, J lost 2 bases, and 14 bases lay in between. The CDR3: CASSQDRVPGRNQPQHF. CDR3 DNA sequence: TGTGCCAGCAGCCAAGATAGGGTCCCCGGACGCAATCAGCCCCAGCATTTT.

The rearrangement uses TRBV2 and TRBJ1-1; D ambiguous. Trimming removed 3 bases at V and 6 bases at J, with 8 bases between. Per the germline V gene, CDR1 is SNHLY and CDR2 is FYNNEI. The CDR3 has 12 residues. Here the CDR3 reads CASSEIDPEAFF. CDR3 DNA: TGTGCCAGCAGTGAGATAGACCCTGAAGCTTTCTTT.

The J gene is TRBJ2-7, the V gene TRBV27, with 9 bases that match TRBD2. The ends lost 5 bases at V and 3 bases at J; junction bases unmatched: 8. Per germline, CDR1 MNHEY and CDR2 SMNVEV (reference sequence). The CDR3 length is 15 residues. The CDR3 here is CASSRSGGRVYEQYF. The CDR3 coding sequence is TGTGCCAGCAGTCGGAGCGGGGGGCGGGTCTACGAGCAGTACTTC.

This chain links TRBV11-2 with TRBJ2-7; D gene ambiguous. There are 14 residues in the CDR3. The ends were cut back, 1 base at V and 2 bases at J, with 9 bases in the middle. The germline gives CDR1 SGHAT, CDR2 FQNNGV. CDR3 in amino acids: CASSLGVGTYEQYF. CDR3 in DNA: TGTGCCAGCAGCTTAGGGGTCGGTACCTACGAGCAGTACTTC.

The chain is built from TRBV2 and TRBJ2-1, with a possible D match to TRBD2 (5 bases). Trimming shortened V by 6 bases and J by 13 bases, and 19 bases separated the two germline ends. The CDR3 runs 13 residues. The V gene's germline CDR1 is SNHLY and CDR2 FYNNEI. The CDR3 nucleotides are TGTGCCAGCAGCGCGCCGGACTGGTATCATCAGTTCTTC. This translates into CASSAPDWYHQFF.

The chain employs TRBV12-3 or TRBV12-4 and TRBJ2-7, with D unresolved. The V and J ends lost 1 base and 4 bases respectively, with 8 bases between them. This CDR3 spans 13 amino acids. In DNA form, the CDR3 reads TGTGCCAGCAGTTTAGGGGTCTCTTACGAGCAGTACTTC. Protein sequence: CASSLGVSYEQYF.

The chain combines TRBV7-2 with TRBJ1-1, with D possibly TRBD1 on 5 matching bases. The CDR3 consists of 13 residues. Germline V gene lookup returns CDR1 SGHTA and CDR2 FQGNSA. V was cut by 6 bases and J by 3 bases, with 11 bases left in between. The CDR3 loop reads CASSQGRDTEAFF. The CDR3 nucleotides read TGTGCCAGCAGTCAGGGACGGGACACTGAAGCTTTCTTT.